Following are 18 T cell receptor beta chains from one sample sequenced in a study of beta chain features in type 1 diabetes. Sequenced material consisted of expressed TCRB transcripts (all of the isolated RNA was reverse transcribed). Using immunoSEQ multiplex PCR, the repertoire was profiled, and TCRdb retains in-frame clones only, with some absent. The sample contains over 700,000 clones, about a sixth of which appear only once. Sample: naive CD4+ T cells from blood. Receptor source: a woman in her late teens or twenties in good health.

This clone showed up just a few times. The chain has TRBV14 and TRBJ2-7; perhaps TRBD1 as D (5 bases). The germline V gene has CDR1 SGHDN and CDR2 FVKESK. The CDR3 runs 14 residues. Between the trimmed V and J ends, which lost 4 bases and 1 base, there was a span of 11 bases. The chain's CDR3 is CASSRAGNSYEQYF. Written as DNA, the CDR3 is TGTGCCAGCAGCCGCGCAGGGAATTCCTACGAGCAGTACTTC.

This clone was found a few times. The chain combines TRBV27 with TRBJ2-2, with 10 bases lining up with TRBD2. V lost 2 bases, J lost 7 bases, and 7 bases stayed unmatched. In germline, CDR1 is MNHEY, CDR2 SMNVEV (reference sequence). The CDR3 is 16 residues long. The CDR3 loop is CASSLIAGGWGGELFF. CDR3 in DNA: TGTGCCAGCAGTTTAATAGCGGGAGGATGGGGCGGGGAGCTGTTTTTT.

The V gene is TRBV2, the J gene TRBJ2-7; 13 nucleotides match TRBD2. V lost 5 bases to trimming and J lost 6 bases; unmatched junction nucleotides: 10. This CDR3 region has 16 residues. Germline lookup yields CDR1 SNHLY and CDR2 FYNNEI. CDR3 sequence reads: CASSTETGTSGTEQYF. DNA of the CDR3: TGTGCCAGCAGTACTGAAACGGGGACTAGCGGGACCGAGCAGTACTTC.

The chain recombines TRBV6-6 with TRBJ2-7; D perhaps matches TRBD1 (6 bases). The CDR3 has 15 amino acids. Germline CDR1 and CDR2: MNHNY and SVGAGI (reference sequence). Trimming removed 3 bases from V and 0 bases from J, with 12 bases in between. Written as DNA, the CDR3 is TGTGCCAGCAGTTATAAGACAGGTTTCTCCTACGAGCAGTACTTC. This translates into CASSYKTGFSYEQYF.

The chain has TRBV29-1 and TRBJ2-7, with D possibly being TRBD1 or TRBD2 (5 bases each). CDR1 is SQVTM and CDR2 is ANQGSEA in the germline V gene. The length of the CDR3 is 11 residues. V was shortened by 7 bases and J by 6 bases, with 13 bases between the two germline ends. The CDR3 reads CSAGSGTEQYF. As DNA, the CDR3 is TGCAGCGCTGGATCAGGGACCGAGCAGTACTTC.

There are a few counts of this clone. CDR3: CASIGGPYNEQFF. The CDR3 DNA follows: TGTGCCAGCATCGGCGGACCCTACAATGAGCAGTTCTTC. V usage is TRBV7-2 and J usage is TRBJ2-1; D gene ambiguous. The germline V and J ends were trimmed by 7 bases and 2 bases, with 9 bases remaining between them. CDR1 is SGHTA, CDR2 FQGNSA, per germline. The CDR3 sequence is 13 residues long.

This chain uses TRBV6-5 with TRBJ1-2; 8 bases are a match to TRBD1. This CDR3 spans 13 amino acids. The germline V gene has CDR1 MNHEY and CDR2 SVGAGI. The V gene end was trimmed by 8 bases and the J gene end by 7 bases; junction bases not matched to a gene: 9. CDR3 sequence (DNA): TGTGCCAGCTCCCTGACAGGGGACCGTGGCTACACCTTC. Protein: CASSLTGDRGYTF.

V is TRBV28 and J is TRBJ1-2; D gene uncertain. The CDR3 is made up of 13 amino acids. The V gene lost 4 bases and the J gene lost 1 base, with 7 bases spanning the gap. The germline V gene encodes CDR1 MDHEN and CDR2 SYDVKM. CDR3 nucleotides: TGTGCCAGCAGTTCCCAGGATAACTATGGCTACACCTTC. Its translation: CASSSQDNYGYTF.

This clone was detected a few times. The chain links TRBV14 to TRBJ2-1, with TRBD2 as a possible D gene (5 bases). CDR1 and CDR2 from the germline V gene are SGHDN and FVKESK. Trimming left V 1 base short and J 0 bases short, with 13 bases between. This CDR3 is built from 17 residues. CDR3 amino acids: CASSQGTPYSSYNEQFF. CDR3 DNA: TGTGCCAGCAGCCAAGGGACTCCCTATAGCTCCTACAATGAGCAGTTCTTC.

The V and J genes are TRBV6-5 and TRBJ2-3, with D perhaps assigned TRBD1 or TRBD2 (5 bases each). Trimming took 0 bases from V and 6 from J, leaving 13 bases between them. From germline, CDR1 is MNHEY and CDR2 SVGAGI. CDR3 length equals 15 residues. CDR3 coding DNA: TGTGCCAGCAGTTACTCGGGGACCCTTAGGGATACGCAGTATTTT. Translation gives CASSYSGTLRDTQYF.

The chain combines TRBV11-2 with TRBJ2-7; D is uncertain. The V and J ends lost 2 bases and 2 bases respectively, with 10 bases between them. The CDR3 is made up of 14 amino acids. Germline values: CDR1 SGHAT, CDR2 FQNNGV. CDR3 DNA: TGTGCCAGCAGCTTAACTTCAGGCCCCTACGAGCAGTACTTC. Protein sequence: CASSLTSGPYEQYF.

The chain employs TRBV5-4 and TRBJ2-2; D may be TRBD1 (5 bases). Trimming removed 4 bases from V and 4 bases from J, with 11 bases in between. Germline values: CDR1 SGHNT, CDR2 YYREEE (reference sequence). CDR3 length: 14 residues. In DNA, the CDR3 is TGTGCCAGCAGCCAAAAGACAGTCACCGGGGAGCTGTTTTTT. It codes for CASSQKTVTGELFF.

This clone was seen more than once but under ten times. The rearrangement links TRBV5-1 to TRBJ2-1; 7 positions match TRBD2. The CDR3 runs to 15 residues. V lost 2 bases to trimming and J lost 3 bases; unmatched junction nucleotides: 5. CDR1 is SGHRS, CDR2 YFSETQ, per germline. DNA for the CDR3: TGCGCCAGCAGCTTTGTTTCGGGAGGCTACAATGAGCAGTTCTTC. Amino acids: CASSFVSGGYNEQFF.

This clone appeared a few times. The sample holds other DNA sequences that translate to the same CDR3. The chain couples TRBV15 to TRBJ2-1; D is unresolved. This CDR3 comprises 11 residues. The germline V gene encodes CDR1 LNHNV and CDR2 YYDKDF (reference sequence). Trimming shortened V by 3 bases and J by 5 bases, and 2 bases separated the two germline ends. This CDR3 reads CATSRDNEQFF. For the CDR3, the DNA is TGTGCCACCAGCAGGGACAATGAGCAGTTCTTC.

The chain recombines TRBV13 with TRBJ2-2; D remains ambiguous. This CDR3 is built from 16 residues. V dropped 0 bases and J dropped 3 bases, with 11 bases sitting between them. The germline V gene has CDR1 PRHDT and CDR2 FYEKMQ (reference sequence). The CDR3 DNA follows: TGTGCCAGCAGCTTAGGCCTCGACTGGTACACCGGGGAGCTGTTTTTT. This codes for CASSLGLDWYTGELFF.

The chain links TRBV5-1 to TRBJ1-5; no clear D gene. CDR3 size: 15 residues. Trimming shortened V by 1 base and J by 0 bases, and 8 bases separated the two germline ends. Germline V gene lookup returns CDR1 SGHRS and CDR2 YFSETQ. The CDR3, as DNA: TGCGCCAGCAGCTTGTTCCCAGGTAGCAATCAGCCCCAGCATTTT. It encodes CASSLFPGSNQPQHF.

This clone was observed a few times. V is TRBV5-6 and J is TRBJ2-2; 9 bases match TRBD1. Per germline, CDR1 SGHDT and CDR2 YYEEEE. J gave up 7 bases and V 5 bases, and 6 bases lay outside the gene matches. The CDR3 loop spans 14 amino acids. The CDR3 spells CASSPGQGIGELFF. As DNA, the CDR3 is TGTGCCAGCAGTCCGGGACAGGGAATCGGGGAGCTGTTTTTT.

The chain is built from TRBV7-3 and TRBJ2-1; 9 bases line up with TRBD2. This CDR3 region has 16 residues. Germline trimming cut 5 bases from V and 6 bases from J; bases unmatched to any gene: 11. Germline CDR1 SGHTA, CDR2 FQGTGA. The CDR3 is CASSASQREAGNEQFF. The DNA of the CDR3 is TGTGCCAGCAGCGCTTCCCAGCGGGAGGCTGGCAATGAGCAGTTCTTC.